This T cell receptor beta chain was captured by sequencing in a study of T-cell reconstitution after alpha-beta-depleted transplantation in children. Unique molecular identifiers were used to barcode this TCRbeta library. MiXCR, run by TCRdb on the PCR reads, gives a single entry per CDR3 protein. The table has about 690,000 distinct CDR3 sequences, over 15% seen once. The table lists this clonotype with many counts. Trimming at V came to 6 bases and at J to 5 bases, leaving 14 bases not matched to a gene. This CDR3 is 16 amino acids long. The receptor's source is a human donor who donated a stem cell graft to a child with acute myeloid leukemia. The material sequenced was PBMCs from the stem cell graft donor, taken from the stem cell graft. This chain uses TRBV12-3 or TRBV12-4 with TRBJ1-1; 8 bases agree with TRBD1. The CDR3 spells CASRLGQGGGLTEAFF. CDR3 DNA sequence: TGTGCCAGCAGACTAGGACAGGGCGGGGGTTTGACTGAAGCTTTCTTT.